One T cell receptor (beta chain) is described in this entry. This sample is part of a study of TIL therapy for anti-PD-1-resistant metastatic lung cancer. Study in general: Tumors were harvested before any PD-1/PD-L1 blockade. Most patients had lung adenocarcinoma.

The libraries were made with immunoSEQ v3. Assay used: immunoSEQ multiplex PCR; TCRdb lists only in-frame clones, some missing. This table has 40,000 to 60,000 clones, roughly 85% appearing once. CDR1 and CDR2 (germline): MDHEN, SYDVKM. Trimming took off 3 bases at V and 1 base at J, with 13 bases between the two ends. The CDR3 totals 15 residues. Time point defined: pre-treatment sample, taken before nivolumab and TIL therapy. The sequencing here drew on blood, taken at baseline. J is TRBJ2-7 and V is TRBV28, with D perhaps being TRBD1 or TRBD2 (5 bases each). This TCR came from a woman aged 25-80 years with non-small cell lung cancer. CDR3 nucleotides: TGTGCCAGCAGTTTGGACGTGGGACGGTCCTACGAGCAGTACTTC. Its translation: CASSLDVGRSYEQYF.